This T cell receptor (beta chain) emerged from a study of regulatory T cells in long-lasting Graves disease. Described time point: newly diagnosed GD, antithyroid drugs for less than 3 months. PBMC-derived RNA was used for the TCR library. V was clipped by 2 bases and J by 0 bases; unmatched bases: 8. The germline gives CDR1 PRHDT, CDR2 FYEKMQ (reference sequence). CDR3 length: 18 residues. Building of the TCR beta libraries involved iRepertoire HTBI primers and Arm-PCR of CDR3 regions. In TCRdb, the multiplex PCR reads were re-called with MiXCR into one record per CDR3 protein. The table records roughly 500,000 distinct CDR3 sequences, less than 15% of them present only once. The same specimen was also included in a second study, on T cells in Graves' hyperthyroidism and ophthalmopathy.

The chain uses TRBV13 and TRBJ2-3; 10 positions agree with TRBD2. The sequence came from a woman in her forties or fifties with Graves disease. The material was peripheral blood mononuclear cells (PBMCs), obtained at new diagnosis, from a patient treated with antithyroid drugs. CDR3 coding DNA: TGTGCCAGCAGCTTAACCCATTTAGCGGGAGGAAGCACAGATACGCAGTATTTT. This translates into CASSLTHLAGGSTDTQYF.